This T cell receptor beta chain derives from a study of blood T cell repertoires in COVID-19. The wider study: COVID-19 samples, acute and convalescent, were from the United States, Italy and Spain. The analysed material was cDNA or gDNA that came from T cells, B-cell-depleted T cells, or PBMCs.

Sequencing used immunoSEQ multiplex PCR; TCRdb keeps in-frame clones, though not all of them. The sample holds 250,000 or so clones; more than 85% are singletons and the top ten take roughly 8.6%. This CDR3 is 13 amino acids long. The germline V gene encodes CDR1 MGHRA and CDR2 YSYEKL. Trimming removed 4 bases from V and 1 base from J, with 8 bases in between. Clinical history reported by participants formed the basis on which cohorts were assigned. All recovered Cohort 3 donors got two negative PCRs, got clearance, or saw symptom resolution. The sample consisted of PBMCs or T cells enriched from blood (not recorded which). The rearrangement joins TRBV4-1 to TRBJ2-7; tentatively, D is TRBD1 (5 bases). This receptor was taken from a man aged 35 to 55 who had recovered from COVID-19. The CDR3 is CASSLRGSYEQYF. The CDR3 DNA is TGCGCCAGCAGCCTTAGGGGATCCTACGAGCAGTACTTC.